This is a list of T cell receptor beta chains from one sample in a study of beta chain features in type 1 diabetes. The repertoire was sequenced with immunoSEQ multiplex PCR; TCRdb's copy has only in-frame clones and lacks some. This table has more than 130,000 clones, roughly 7.2% appearing once. Sequenced input: central memory CD4+ T cells from blood. The receptors shown here come from a woman aged 25 to 39 in good health. Both conserved end residues are part of each CDR3. The D gene is left open where the match is weak. The size field is filled for only some rows; it gives once, few, many or a size class.

J gene	clone size	V gene	D gene	CDR3 DNA	CDR3 protein
TRBJ2-2	few	TRBV2	NA	TGTGCCAGCAGTTGGGGTCAGGGGAACACCGGGGAGCTGTTTTTT	CASSWGQGNTGELFF
TRBJ2-5	few	TRBV6-5	NA	TGTGCCAGCAGGACAGCTCAAGAGACCCAGTACTTC	CASRTAQETQYF
TRBJ2-1	NA	TRBV7-6	TRBD2	TGTGCCAGCAGCGTCACCGGGACTAGCGCCCCCGCGGTCAATGAGCAGTTCTTC	CASSVTGTSAPAVNEQFF
TRBJ2-1	NA	TRBV5-4	TRBD2	TGTGCCAGCAGCGGCGGCGGGCTAGCGGGAGTCAATGAGCAGTTCTTC	CASSGGGLAGVNEQFF
TRBJ1-1	few	TRBV6-5	NA	TGTGCCAGCAGTTACTCGGAGCTTGTGGACACTGAAGCTTTCTTT	CASSYSELVDTEAFF
TRBJ1-1	NA	TRBV29-1	NA	TGCAGCGCCCTAAGAAGGGAGGTAAGGAAAGCTTTCTTT	CSALRREVRKAFF
TRBJ1-1	few	TRBV4-1	NA	TGCGCCAGCAGCCAAGCGCCCCAGGGGAGGGGTGAAGCTTTCTTT	CASSQAPQGRGEAFF
TRBJ2-5	NA	TRBV6-1	TRBD1	TGTGCCAGCTACGATGGGGGGACAGGGTCGGAGACCCAGTACTTC	CASYDGGTGSETQYF
TRBJ2-7	NA	TRBV7-2	TRBD2	TGTGCCAGCAGCTTAGGGGTAGCTCCGGGACTAGCGGTTGAGCAGTACTTC	CASSLGVAPGLAVEQYF
TRBJ2-1	NA	TRBV29-1	TRBD2	TGCAGCGTCGCCGAGGCCAGCGGGAGGGTTAATGAGCAGTTCTTC	CSVAEASGRVNEQFF
TRBJ2-3	many	TRBV18	TRBD2	TGTGCCAGCTCATCGGCCCTCGTAGCGGGAACAGATACGCAGTATTTT	CASSSALVAGTDTQYF
TRBJ2-1	few	TRBV19	TRBD1	TGTGCCAGTAAACCGGGACAGGGAACCTACAATGAGCAGTTCTTC	CASKPGQGTYNEQFF
TRBJ2-3	few	TRBV30	TRBD2	TGTGCCTGGAGTAGAGGACTAGCGGGAGGGCAGGGAGATACGCAGTATTTT	CAWSRGLAGGQGDTQYF
TRBJ2-3	many	TRBV18	TRBD2	TGTGCCAGCTCACCACCTAGCGGGAGGTACTCAGATACGCAGTATTTT	CASSPPSGRYSDTQYF
TRBJ2-7	many	TRBV10-3	TRBD2	TGTGCCATCAGTGCCCCCCCCGGGACTACGAGCTCCTACGAGCAGTACTTC	CAISAPPGTTSSYEQYF
TRBJ2-7	NA	TRBV18	NA	TGTGCCAGCTCGACATCTAGCCGCGAGCAGTACTTC	CASSTSSREQYF
TRBJ1-1	many	TRBV28	NA	TGTGCCAGCAGTTCGTATGACAGTGAAGCTTTCTTT	CASSSYDSEAFF
TRBJ2-7	few	TRBV4-1	NA	TGCGCCAGCAGCCCTCCGGGAGCACGCAAAGACGAGCAGTACTTC	CASSPPGARKDEQYF
TRBJ2-5	NA	TRBV5-4	NA	TGTGCCAGCAGCCAAGACCAGTTCCTAGGCGAGACCCAGTACTTC	CASSQDQFLGETQYF
TRBJ2-7	NA	TRBV18	TRBD2	TGTGCCAGCTCGCGGACTAGCCTCTTAGACGAGCAGTACTTC	CASSRTSLLDEQYF
TRBJ2-3	NA	TRBV2	TRBD2	TGTGCCAGCAGCGGGACTAGCGGGGGGACAGATACGCAGTATTTT	CASSGTSGGTDTQYF
TRBJ2-7	NA	TRBV5-8	TRBD1	TGTGCCAGCAGCCCGACCGGGACAGGGCAATTTTCGGAGTACTTC	CASSPTGTGQFSEYF
TRBJ2-1	NA	TRBV2	NA	TGTGCCAGCAGTGGAATACCGGGACAGCGGGATGAGCAGTTCTTC	CASSGIPGQRDEQFF
TRBJ2-2	NA	TRBV19	NA	TGTGCCAGTAGTTTCACTGGCACCGGGGAGCTGTTTTTT	CASSFTGTGELFF
TRBJ2-1	NA	TRBV5-6	NA	TGTGCCAGCAGCTTCCAATCTCTAGATCATGGTGAGCAGTTCTTC	CASSFQSLDHGEQFF
TRBJ2-5	few	TRBV7-3	NA	TGTGCCAGCAGCTCCCGAGCACAAGAGACCCAGTACTTC	CASSSRAQETQYF
TRBJ1-2	few	TRBV6-5	NA	TGTGCCAGCAGTTTGGGCAGGGGAACCTATGGCTACACCTTC	CASSLGRGTYGYTF
TRBJ2-1	NA	TRBV5-5	NA	TGTGCCAGCAGCTTGGCGCCCGTGGGAGTGACTGTCAATGAGCAGTTCTTC	CASSLAPVGVTVNEQFF
TRBJ2-3	NA	TRBV6-5	NA	TGTGCCAGCAGTTTTATGATCGGGGGCACAGATACGCAGTATTTT	CASSFMIGGTDTQYF
TRBJ2-1	NA	TRBV15	TRBD2	TGTGCCACCAGCAGAGATCGCATCGGGAGGGGGTACAATGAGCAGTTCTTC	CATSRDRIGRGYNEQFF